This T cell receptor (beta chain) was retrieved from a study of T cell responses to AZD1222 COVID-19 vaccine. Trimming cost V 3 bases and J 8 bases, with 5 bases left between them. There are 11 residues in the CDR3. The table lists this clone with a count of one. Here immunoSEQ multiplex PCR was the method, and the copy in TCRdb shows in-frame clones only, minus some. The sample contains 150,000 to 160,000 clones, around nine tenths of which appear only once. Second-dose intervals near 4 or 12 weeks were combined. The receptor comes from an adult who received the AZD1222 COVID-19 vaccine. The sample in question was peripheral blood, obtained 28 days after the second AZD1222 dose. V is TRBV12-3 or TRBV12-4 and J is TRBJ2-1; no definite D call. CDR3 coding DNA: TGTGCCAGCAGTTTTATGTATGAGCAGTTCTTC. Translated, it gives CASSFMYEQFF.